The rows below give T cell receptor beta chains drawn from one sample of a study of blood T cell repertoires in COVID-19. Measured with immunoSEQ multiplex PCR; TCRdb has only the in-frame clones, and not every one. This sample has fewer than 200,000 clones, with around 85% found just once. The specimen was peripheral blood. The receptors shown here come from a human donor with acute or convalescent COVID-19. The donor label of this sample is uncertain. CDR3s include the opening cysteine and the closing phenylalanine or tryptophan. The order of the fields is clone size, V gene, D gene, J gene, CDR3 DNA, CDR3 protein. A D gene is named only where the DNA matches it firmly. Clone size is given for some rows only: seen once, a few or many times, or a class if the clone is expanded.

abundance: .
v_gene: TRBV30
d_gene: TRBD1
j_gene: TRBJ1-6
CDR3nt: TGTGCCTGGAGTGGAGGGACAGGGGCCCTACCCCTCCACTTT
CDR3aa: CAWSGGTGALPLHF

abundance: .
v_gene: TRBV9
d_gene: .
j_gene: TRBJ1-3
CDR3nt: TGTGCCAGCAGCATCACAGAAGGAAACACCATATATTTT
CDR3aa: CASSITEGNTIYF

abundance: .
v_gene: TRBV18
d_gene: .
j_gene: TRBJ1-5
CDR3nt: TGTGCCAGCTCACCGGGCGGGGGTCAGCCCCAGCATTTT
CDR3aa: CASSPGGGQPQHF

abundance: .
v_gene: TRBV19
d_gene: .
j_gene: TRBJ2-5
CDR3nt: TGTGCCAGTAGTATAAATAAAGGGAGTCTGCGGGAGACCCAGTACTTC
CDR3aa: CASSINKGSLRETQYF

abundance: .
v_gene: TRBV19
d_gene: .
j_gene: TRBJ1-1
CDR3nt: TGTGCCAGTAAGGAGAGACAGAAGAACACTGAAGCTTTCTTT
CDR3aa: CASKERQKNTEAFF

abundance: few
v_gene: TRBV7-9
d_gene: TRBD1
j_gene: TRBJ1-1
CDR3nt: TGTGCCAGCAGGAGGGACAGGGACGACACTGAAGCTTTCTTT
CDR3aa: CASRRDRDDTEAFF

abundance: .
v_gene: TRBV3-1/TRBV3-2
d_gene: .
j_gene: TRBJ1-1
CDR3nt: TGTGCCAGCAGCCAGAGGGTCCTCTCGGGGACTGAAGCTTTCTTT
CDR3aa: CASSQRVLSGTEAFF

abundance: .
v_gene: TRBV5-1
d_gene: .
j_gene: TRBJ2-7
CDR3nt: TGCGCCAGCAGCTTGAGAGGGGGCTCCTACGAGCAGTACTTC
CDR3aa: CASSLRGGSYEQYF

abundance: .
v_gene: TRBV11-2
d_gene: .
j_gene: TRBJ1-1
CDR3nt: TGTGCCAGCAGCTTACCTGGCAGGAACACTGAAGCTTTCTTT
CDR3aa: CASSLPGRNTEAFF

abundance: .
v_gene: TRBV5-6
d_gene: TRBD1
j_gene: TRBJ2-7
CDR3nt: TGTGCCAGCAGCCGGGACAGGGGGAGCTCCTACGAGCAGTACTTC
CDR3aa: CASSRDRGSSYEQYF

abundance: once
v_gene: TRBV19
d_gene: TRBD1
j_gene: TRBJ1-5
CDR3nt: TGTGCCAGTAGTATAAGGGACAGCGATAATCAGCCCCAGCATTTT
CDR3aa: CASSIRDSDNQPQHF

abundance: .
v_gene: TRBV6-1
d_gene: .
j_gene: TRBJ1-1
CDR3nt: TGTGCCAGCAGTGAGCGGTGGGCTGAAGCTTTCTTT
CDR3aa: CASSERWAEAFF

abundance: .
v_gene: TRBV24-1
d_gene: .
j_gene: TRBJ1-2
CDR3nt: TGTGCCACCAGTGACCCCACAAATGGCTACACCTTC
CDR3aa: CATSDPTNGYTF

abundance: .
v_gene: TRBV5-1
d_gene: .
j_gene: TRBJ1-2
CDR3nt: TGCGCCAGCAGCTTGGATAGTAACTATGGCTACACCTTC
CDR3aa: CASSLDSNYGYTF

abundance: .
v_gene: TRBV21-1
d_gene: .
j_gene: TRBJ1-5
CDR3nt: TGTGCCAGCAGCAAAAAGAAAGGACAGGGCGATCAGCCCCAGCATTTT
CDR3aa: CASSKKKGQGDQPQHF

abundance: once
v_gene: TRBV6-2/TRBV6-3
d_gene: .
j_gene: TRBJ1-4
CDR3nt: TGTGCCAGCAGTTACCCCAGCGGACTCATGTATGAAAAACTGTTTTTT
CDR3aa: CASSYPSGLMYEKLFF

abundance: .
v_gene: TRBV27
d_gene: TRBD1
j_gene: TRBJ1-4
CDR3nt: TGTGCCAGCAGTTCACGACAGGGAACTAATGAAAAACTGTTTTTT
CDR3aa: CASSSRQGTNEKLFF

abundance: .
v_gene: TRBV19
d_gene: TRBD2
j_gene: TRBJ2-4
CDR3nt: TGTGCCAGTCGGGGTGGGGGACTAGCGTTGGGCAAAAACATTCAGTACTTC
CDR3aa: CASRGGGLALGKNIQYF

abundance: .
v_gene: TRBV19
d_gene: TRBD1
j_gene: TRBJ1-1
CDR3nt: TGTGCCAGTAGTATAGGATTAGGGGGCGCGAACACTGAAGCTTTCTTT
CDR3aa: CASSIGLGGANTEAFF

abundance: .
v_gene: TRBV27
d_gene: .
j_gene: TRBJ1-1
CDR3nt: TGTGCCAGCAGTTTTTCAGGGTTCCCTGAAGCTTTCTTT
CDR3aa: CASSFSGFPEAFF

abundance: .
v_gene: TRBV5-1
d_gene: .
j_gene: TRBJ1-1
CDR3nt: TGCGCCAGCAGCTTGGGTTCGGGAAGTAACACTGAAGCTTTCTTT
CDR3aa: CASSLGSGSNTEAFF

abundance: .
v_gene: TRBV7-2
d_gene: .
j_gene: TRBJ1-4
CDR3nt: TGTGCCAGCAGCTTTGGGACACTGGTACCCACCTCGATGGAAAAACTGTTTTTT
CDR3aa: CASSFGTLVPTSMEKLFF

abundance: .
v_gene: TRBV18
d_gene: .
j_gene: TRBJ2-2
CDR3nt: TGTGCCAGCTCAGCAAACGAGTACACCGGGGAGCTGTTTTTT
CDR3aa: CASSANEYTGELFF

abundance: once
v_gene: TRBV27
d_gene: TRBD1
j_gene: TRBJ1-2
CDR3nt: TGTGCCAGCAGTTTATCCATGTCGACAGGGGTTTTCGACTATGGCTACACCTTC
CDR3aa: CASSLSMSTGVFDYGYTF

abundance: .
v_gene: TRBV23-1
d_gene: .
j_gene: TRBJ2-3
CDR3nt: TGCGCCAGCAGTCGCCGGGAACCTCGTTGGGGCACAGATACGCAGTATTTT
CDR3aa: CASSRREPRWGTDTQYF

abundance: .
v_gene: TRBV4-2
d_gene: .
j_gene: TRBJ2-2
CDR3nt: TGTGCCAGCAGCCAAGAGTGGTCGGGGGGCCGGGTCGGGGAGCTGTTTTTT
CDR3aa: CASSQEWSGGRVGELFF

abundance: once
v_gene: TRBV5-5
d_gene: .
j_gene: TRBJ1-2
CDR3nt: TGTGCCAGCAGCTTGGTGGGGGGGGACCCAAACTATGGCTACACCTTC
CDR3aa: CASSLVGGDPNYGYTF

abundance: .
v_gene: TRBV10-2
d_gene: TRBD1
j_gene: TRBJ1-4
CDR3nt: TGCGCCAGCAGTGTTACAGGGGTCTCTAGTAATGAAAAACTGTTTTTT
CDR3aa: CASSVTGVSSNEKLFF

abundance: .
v_gene: TRBV3-1/TRBV3-2
d_gene: TRBD2
j_gene: TRBJ2-5
CDR3nt: TGTGCCAGCAGCCAAGTTGTACCCCTTAGCGGGGGGGCCCGGGAGACCCAGTACTTC
CDR3aa: CASSQVVPLSGGARETQYF

abundance: .
v_gene: TRBV7-6
d_gene: TRBD1
j_gene: TRBJ2-2
CDR3nt: TGTGCCAGCCGGACAGGTTTGGAGAATACCGGGGAGCTGTTTTTT
CDR3aa: CASRTGLENTGELFF

abundance: .
v_gene: TRBV10-3
d_gene: TRBD2
j_gene: TRBJ2-3
CDR3nt: TGTGCCACCCAATTCAGCGGGGCAACAGATACGCAGTATTTT
CDR3aa: CATQFSGATDTQYF

abundance: .
v_gene: TRBV20-1
d_gene: TRBD1
j_gene: TRBJ1-1
CDR3nt: TGCAGGCTTAACAGGGGCACTGAAGCTTTCTTT
CDR3aa: CRLNRGTEAFF

abundance: few
v_gene: TRBV5-1
d_gene: .
j_gene: TRBJ1-4
CDR3nt: TGCGCCAGCAGCTCCAGGGCGACTAATGAAAAACTGTTTTTT
CDR3aa: CASSSRATNEKLFF

abundance: .
v_gene: TRBV6-5
d_gene: .
j_gene: TRBJ2-1
CDR3nt: TGTGCCAGCAGACCGACCGGGAACTCCTACAATGAGCAGTTCTTC
CDR3aa: CASRPTGNSYNEQFF

abundance: .
v_gene: TRBV27
d_gene: .
j_gene: TRBJ2-5
CDR3nt: TGTGCCAGCAGTTTATTCGGGCCCAGAGGGGAGACCCAGTACTTC
CDR3aa: CASSLFGPRGETQYF